This T cell receptor beta chain is drawn from a study of OX40 agonist ivuxolimab in advanced cancers. Study-level points and caveats: Determination of antigen specificity was not performed for the expanded peripheral T cells.

Sequenced by immunoSEQ multiplex PCR; TCRdb stores in-frame clones only, minus some. The data hold 35,000 to 50,000 clones, with 88% observed a single time. This clone has only one observation. Antigen: not known. The sequence came from an adult with an advanced solid tumor such as melanoma, head and neck, liver or kidney cancer. The sequencing here drew on CD4+ or CD8+ T cells sorted from blood, taken in a trial of the OX40 agonist ivuxolimab.

CDR3 loop: CASSLGTINQPQHF. The CDR3, as DNA: TGTGCCAGCAGCTTAGGGACCATCAATCAGCCCCAGCATTTT. The chain combines TRBV5-6 with TRBJ1-5, with D perhaps TRBD1 (5 bases). The CDR3 sequence is 14 residues long. V was shortened by 2 bases and J by 3 bases, with 9 bases between the two germline ends. In germline, CDR1 is SGHDT, CDR2 YYEEEE.